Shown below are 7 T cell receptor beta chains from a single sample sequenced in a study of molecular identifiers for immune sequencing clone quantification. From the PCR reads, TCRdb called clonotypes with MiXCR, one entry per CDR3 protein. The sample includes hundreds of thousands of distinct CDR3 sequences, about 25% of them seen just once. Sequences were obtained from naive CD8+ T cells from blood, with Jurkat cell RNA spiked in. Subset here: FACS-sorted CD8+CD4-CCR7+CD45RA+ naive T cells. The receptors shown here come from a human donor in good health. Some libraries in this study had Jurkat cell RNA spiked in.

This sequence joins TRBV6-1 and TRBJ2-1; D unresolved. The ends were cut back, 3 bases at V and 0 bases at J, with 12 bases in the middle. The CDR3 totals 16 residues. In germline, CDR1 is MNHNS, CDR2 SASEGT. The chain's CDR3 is CASSDWYPSSYNEQFF. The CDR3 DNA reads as TGTGCCAGCAGTGACTGGTATCCTAGCTCCTACAATGAGCAGTTCTTC.

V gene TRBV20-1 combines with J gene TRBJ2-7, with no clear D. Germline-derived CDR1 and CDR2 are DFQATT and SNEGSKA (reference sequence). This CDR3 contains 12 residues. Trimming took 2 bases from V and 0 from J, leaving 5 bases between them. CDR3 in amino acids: CSARTLSYEQYF. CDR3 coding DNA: TGCAGTGCTAGAACACTCTCCTACGAGCAGTACTTC.

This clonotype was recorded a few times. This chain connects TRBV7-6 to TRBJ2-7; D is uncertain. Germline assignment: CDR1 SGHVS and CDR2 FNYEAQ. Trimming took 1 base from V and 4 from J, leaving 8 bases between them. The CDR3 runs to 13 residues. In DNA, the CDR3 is TGTGCCAGCAGCTTAGAACGGCCGTACGAGCAGTACTTC. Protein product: CASSLERPYEQYF.

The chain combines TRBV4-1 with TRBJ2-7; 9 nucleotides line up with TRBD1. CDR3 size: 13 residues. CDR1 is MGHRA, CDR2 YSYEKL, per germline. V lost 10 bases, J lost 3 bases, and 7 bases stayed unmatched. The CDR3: CATGWDRDYEQYF. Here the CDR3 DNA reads TGCGCCACTGGGTGGGACAGGGACTACGAGCAGTACTTC.

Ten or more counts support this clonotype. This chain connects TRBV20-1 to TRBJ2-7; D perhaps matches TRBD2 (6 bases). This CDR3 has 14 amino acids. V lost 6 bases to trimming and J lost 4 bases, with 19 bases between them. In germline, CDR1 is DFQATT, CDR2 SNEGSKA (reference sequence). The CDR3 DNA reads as TGCAGTGCCCCCGCCCCGGGAGTGAGATACGAGCAGTACTTC. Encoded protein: CSAPAPGVRYEQYF.

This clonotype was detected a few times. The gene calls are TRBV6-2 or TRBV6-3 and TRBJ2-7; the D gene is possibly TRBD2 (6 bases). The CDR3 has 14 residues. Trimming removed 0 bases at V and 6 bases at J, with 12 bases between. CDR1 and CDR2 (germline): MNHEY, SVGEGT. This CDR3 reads CASSYSGGTGEQYF. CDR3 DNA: TGTGCCAGCAGTTACTCTGGCGGGACGGGCGAGCAGTACTTC.

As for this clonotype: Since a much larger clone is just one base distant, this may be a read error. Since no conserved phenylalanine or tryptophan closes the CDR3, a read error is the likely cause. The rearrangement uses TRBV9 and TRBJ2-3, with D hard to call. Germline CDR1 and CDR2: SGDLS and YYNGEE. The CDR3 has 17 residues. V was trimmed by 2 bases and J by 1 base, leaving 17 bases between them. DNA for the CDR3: TGTGCCAGCAGCGTGTCCGATTTCGTCCTGCGCACAGATACGCAGTATCTT. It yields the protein CASSVSDFVLRTDTQYL.